This T cell receptor (beta chain) was captured by sequencing in a study of identical twins. This clonotype has just a few counts. It was template switching that added a universal primer site, and there were unique molecular identifiers on the cDNA. Each CDR3 protein gets one entry after TCRdb re-called the 5' RACE reads with MiXCR. Among more than 400,000 distinct CDR3 sequences listed, over 12% were seen once. The same sample was also used in a study of yellow fever vaccine responses in identical twins.

The TCR comes from a woman aged 18-29 years in good health. Sequenced input: CD4+ T cells sorted from blood.

The CDR3 here is CASSISPGLAGRNEQFF. In nucleotides, the CDR3 is TGTGCCAGTAGTATATCGCCGGGACTAGCGGGACGCAATGAGCAGTTCTTC. J is TRBJ2-1 and V is TRBV19; TRBD2 matches at 13 bases. Germline trimming cut 2 bases from V and 6 bases from J; bases unmatched to any gene: 7. The CDR3 sequence is 17 residues long. Germline CDR1 is LNHDA and CDR2 is SQIVND (reference sequence).